Following are 30 T cell receptor beta chains from one sample sequenced in a study of blood T cell repertoires in COVID-19. Sequencing was performed with immunoSEQ multiplex PCR; in TCRdb, only in-frame clones are kept and a portion is missing. This repertoire shows under 95,000 clones, around nine tenths found once; its top ten account for about 3.9%. The sequenced sample was peripheral blood. Receptors were obtained from a woman aged 45-60 years in a cohort sampled during active COVID-19.

The CDR3 loop reads CASSLVAALSNEQFF. In nucleotides, the CDR3 is TGCGCCAGCAGCTTGGTGGCGGCGCTTAGCAATGAGCAGTTCTTC. The chain recombines TRBV5-1 with TRBJ2-1; no reliable D call. CDR3 length equals 15 residues. V was pared by 0 bases and J by 6 bases, with 13 bases between. Germline values: CDR1 SGHRS, CDR2 YFSETQ.

This clone appeared once. This chain joins TRBV5-1 and TRBJ2-6; tentatively, D is TRBD2 (6 bases). V lost 1 base and J 0 bases, leaving 17 bases between the germline ends. In germline, CDR1 is SGHRS, CDR2 YFSETQ. This CDR3 region has 19 residues. CDR3 amino acids: CASSLPQGGVHSGANVLTF. The CDR3 DNA follows: TGCGCCAGCAGCTTGCCCCAGGGCGGGGTACACTCTGGGGCCAACGTCCTGACTTTC. The entire variable domain, with the rest obtained from reference TRBV5-1 and TRBJ2-6, is as follows: KAGVTQTPRYLIKTRGQQVTLSCSPISGHRSVSWYQQTPGQGLQFLFEYFSETQRNKGNFPGRFSGRQFSNSRSEMNVSTLELGDSALYLCASSLPQGGVHSGANVLTFGAGSRLTVL.

The rearrangement links TRBV5-6 to TRBJ2-2; D ambiguous. The CDR3 contains 14 residues. CDR1 is SGHDT, CDR2 YYEEEE, per germline. V was shortened by 4 bases and J by 0 bases, with 7 bases between the two germline ends. Here the CDR3 DNA reads TGTGCCAGCAGCGTCGGAGCGAACACCGGGGAGCTGTTTTTT. Protein: CASSVGANTGELFF.

The chain has TRBV9 and TRBJ1-1; maybe TRBD1 (5 bases). CDR1 SGDLS and CDR2 YYNGEE come from the germline V gene. The CDR3 consists of 15 residues. V lost 4 bases to trimming and J lost 0 bases, with 13 bases between them. The CDR3 loop is CASSKGPDMNTEAFF. In DNA, the CDR3 is TGTGCCAGCAGCAAAGGTCCGGACATGAACACTGAAGCTTTCTTT.

The CDR3 loop reads CASSPPGSSRPNEQFF. As DNA, the CDR3 is TGTGCCAGCTCACCACCTGGATCTAGCAGACCCAATGAGCAGTTCTTC. The chain is built from TRBV18 and TRBJ2-1, with a weak D call TRBD2 (5 bases). The CDR3 runs to 16 residues. V shed 0 bases and J shed 6 bases, with 15 bases lying between them. The germline gives CDR1 KGHSH, CDR2 LQKENI.

The table lists this clone with a count of one. The chain carries TRBV10-3 and TRBJ2-1; TRBD2 is a possible D gene (6 bases). Trimming pared 4 bases from V and 2 bases from J, leaving 15 bases between. The CDR3 runs 16 residues. Germline loops: CDR1 ENHRY, CDR2 SYGVKD. The CDR3 here is CAISVRGARTYNEQFF. The CDR3 DNA reads as TGTGCCATCAGTGTACGCGGGGCTCGCACCTACAATGAGCAGTTCTTC.

The CDR3 is CASSLSPPRAHSNQPQHF. In DNA, the CDR3 is TGTGCCAGCAGTTTAAGCCCCCCCAGGGCGCATAGCAATCAGCCCCAGCATTTT. The V call is TRBV27, the J call TRBJ1-5; D may be TRBD1 (5 bases). Germline CDR1 MNHEY, CDR2 SMNVEV (reference sequence). The V end lost 2 bases, the J end lost 0 bases, and 17 bases lay between the germline ends. The CDR3 is made up of 18 amino acids.

J is TRBJ2-7 and V is TRBV27; D not certain. Trimming removed 9 bases from V and 6 bases from J, with 12 bases in between. The length of the CDR3 is 11 residues. Germline assignment: CDR1 MNHEY and CDR2 SMNVEV (reference sequence). For the CDR3, the DNA is TGTGCCAGGATATTTGACTGCGAGCAGTACTTC. Its translation is CARIFDCEQYF.

The rearrangement joins TRBV5-1 to TRBJ2-7; 7 bases line up with TRBD1. CDR3 length equals 15 residues. The germline gives CDR1 SGHRS, CDR2 YFSETQ. V lost 0 bases, J lost 3 bases, and 6 bases stayed unmatched. For the CDR3, the DNA is TGCGCCAGCAGCTTGGCGCAGGGGGTAAGCTACGAGCAGTACTTC. It encodes CASSLAQGVSYEQYF.

The DNA for the CDR3 is TGTGCCAGCAGTTGGGACATTCGTAGGACCATATATTTT. Its protein product is CASSWDIRRTIYF. The chain joins TRBV11-2 to TRBJ1-3; tentative D call: TRBD1 (6 bases). Germline CDR1 SGHAT, CDR2 FQNNGV. The CDR3 length is 13 residues. V was pared by 6 bases and J by 10 bases, with 16 bases between.

The chain recombines TRBV12-5 with TRBJ2-7; 7 bases match TRBD1. The V gene's germline CDR1 is LGHNT and CDR2 FRNRAP. The V segment lost 6 bases and the J segment 2 bases; nucleotides outside the gene matches: 7. The CDR3 runs to 14 residues. The CDR3 region has the DNA TGTGCTAGTGGGCCCCGGACAGGAACCTACGAGCAGTACTTC. This sequence encodes CASGPRTGTYEQYF. The variable domain in full, completed from reference TRBV12-5 and TRBJ2-7, reads DARVTQTPRHKVTEMGQEVTMRCQPILGHNTVFWYRQTMMQGLELLAYFRNRAPLDDSGMPKDRFSAEMPDATLATLKIQPSEPRDSAVYFCASGPRTGTYEQYFGPGTRLTVT.

This chain joins TRBV5-1 and TRBJ2-7; D is perhaps TRBD2 (7 bases). This CDR3 spans 15 amino acids. V lost 0 bases and J 1 base, leaving 11 bases between the germline ends. Germline CDR1 and CDR2: SGHRS and YFSETQ. CDR3 in amino acids: CASSLAGGASYEQYF. The DNA for the CDR3 is TGCGCCAGCAGCTTGGCGGGGGGCGCGTCCTACGAGCAGTACTTC.

J is TRBJ1-1 and V is TRBV18; TRBD1 aligns across 7 bases. Germline V gives CDR1 KGHSH, CDR2 LQKENI. Trimming at V came to 3 bases and at J to 10 bases, leaving 11 bases not matched to a gene. The CDR3 is made up of 14 amino acids. CDR3 loop: CASSPTGATETAFF. The CDR3 DNA reads as TGTGCCAGCTCACCTACAGGGGCCACGGAGACAGCTTTCTTT.

This clone has just one count. This chain links TRBV5-1 with TRBJ2-3; possibly TRBD2 for D (5 bases). CDR1 SGHRS and CDR2 YFSETQ come from the germline V gene. This CDR3 is 15 amino acids long. V lost 0 bases, J lost 6 bases, and 14 bases lay in between. The CDR3 is CASSLVGVPGDTQYF. The CDR3 region has the DNA TGCGCCAGCAGCTTGGTCGGGGTTCCCGGTGATACGCAGTATTTT.

V gene TRBV7-9 combines with J gene TRBJ1-1, with D hard to call. CDR1 is SEHNR and CDR2 is FQNEAQ in the germline V gene (reference sequence). The CDR3 runs to 14 residues. The ends were cut back, 3 bases at V and 1 base at J, with 9 bases in the middle. CDR3 protein: CASSFGTENTEAFF. The CDR3, as DNA: TGTGCCAGCAGCTTTGGTACAGAGAACACTGAAGCTTTCTTT.

The chain recombines TRBV7-2 with TRBJ2-7; 10 bases line up with TRBD1. The CDR3 has 15 residues. Germline V lookup: CDR1 SGHTA, CDR2 FQGNSA. The J segment lost 0 bases and the V segment lost 1 base, leaving 0 bases of the junction unmatched. This CDR3 reads CASSLGTGGSYEQYF. As DNA, the CDR3 is TGTGCCAGCAGCTTAGGGACAGGGGGCTCCTACGAGCAGTACTTC. Full variable domain (rest looked up from reference TRBV7-2 and TRBJ2-7): GAGVSQSPSNKVTEKGKDVELRCDPISGHTALYWYRQSLGQGLEFLIYFQGNSAPDKSGLPSDRFSAERTGGSVSTLTIQRTQQEDSAVYLCASSLGTGGSYEQYFGPGTRLTVT.

The rearrangement joins TRBV15 to TRBJ1-5, with a possible D match to TRBD1 (5 bases). The V gene's germline CDR1 is LNHNV and CDR2 YYDKDF (reference sequence). There are 16 residues in the CDR3. Trimming took off 0 bases at V and 0 bases at J, with 9 bases between the two ends. CDR3 residues: CATSRDRDYSNQPQHF. The CDR3 DNA reads TGTGCCACCAGCAGAGACAGGGATTATAGCAATCAGCCCCAGCATTTT. Supplemented by reference TRBV15 and TRBJ1-5, the full variable domain reads DAMVIQNPRYQVTQFGKPVTLSCSQTLNHNVMYWYQQKSSQAPKLLFHYYDKDFNNEADTPDNFQSRRPNTSFCFLDIRSPGLGDTAMYLCATSRDRDYSNQPQHFGDGTRLSIL.

This sequence joins TRBV11-2 and TRBJ2-5; 8 nucleotides align to TRBD1. This CDR3 has 15 residues. CDR1 SGHAT and CDR2 FQNNGV come from the germline V gene. With 1 base clipped from V and 0 bases from J, the junction kept 1 base outside the gene matches. CDR3 nucleotide sequence: TGTGCCAGCAGCTTAGGGGACAGGTACCAAGAGACCCAGTACTTC. Amino acids: CASSLGDRYQETQYF.

In its sample, this clone was seen once. The chain couples TRBV5-1 to TRBJ2-2, with 10 bases that match TRBD1. The germline CDR1 and CDR2 sequences are SGHRS and YFSETQ. V was pared by 4 bases and J by 6 bases, with 15 bases of the junction left unmatched. There are 18 residues in the CDR3. CDR3 coding DNA: TGCGCCAGCAGCGGCGACAGGGGGCGCGGGGGGTACGCCGGGGAGCTGTTTTTT. This sequence encodes CASSGDRGRGGYAGELFF.

The chain is built from TRBV7-9 and TRBJ1-2, with 7 positions matching TRBD1. CDR1 and CDR2 from the germline V gene are SEHNR and FQNEAQ (reference sequence). CDR3 length equals 14 residues. V was pared by 1 base and J by 2 bases, with 1 base of the junction left unmatched. The CDR3 region is CASSLEQGNYGYTF. CDR3 DNA sequence: TGTGCCAGCAGCTTAGAACAGGGGAACTATGGCTACACCTTC.

The chain joins TRBV5-4 to TRBJ1-6; 7 bases fit TRBD1. This CDR3 has 15 amino acids. Germline lookup yields CDR1 SGHNT and CDR2 YYREEE (reference sequence). V lost 7 bases to trimming and J lost 8 bases; unmatched junction nucleotides: 12. In DNA form, the CDR3 reads TGTGCCAGCGGGAAAGGGGGACAGTCACATTCACCCCTCCACTTT. Translation: CASGKGGQSHSPLHF.

This chain links TRBV5-4 with TRBJ2-7; 9 bases agree with TRBD1. There are 14 residues in the CDR3. Germline lookup yields CDR1 SGHNT and CDR2 YYREEE (reference sequence). The V and J ends lost 0 bases and 2 bases, in that order; junction bases with no gene match: 0. Here the CDR3 reads CASSLGTGAYEQYF. CDR3 coding DNA: TGTGCCAGCAGCTTGGGGACAGGGGCCTACGAGCAGTACTTC.

The V gene is TRBV7-9, the J gene TRBJ1-2; D is possibly TRBD1 (5 bases). The germline V gene has CDR1 SEHNR and CDR2 FQNEAQ (reference sequence). V gave up 1 base and J gave up 8 bases, with 14 bases separating them. The CDR3 is 14 amino acids. Written as DNA, the CDR3 is TGTGCCAGCAGCTTAGACCCGTACTCAGGGGGCTACACCTTC. Translation: CASSLDPYSGGYTF.

J is TRBJ2-3 and V is TRBV21-1; TRBD2 is the table's D call, not checked against the DNA. TRBV21-1 is tagged as a pseudogene. The CDR3 has 15 amino acids. As DNA, the CDR3 is TGTGCCAGCAGCAAAGTAGAAGCTAGCACAGATACGCAGTATTTT. Translation: CASSKVEASTDTQYF.

The chain has TRBV5-1 and TRBJ1-2, with D possibly TRBD1 on 6 matching bases. V lost 1 base and J lost 2, with 18 bases in between. The CDR3 runs 17 residues. The germline gives CDR1 SGHRS, CDR2 YFSETQ. CDR3 nucleotide sequence: TGCGCCAGCAGCTTGACAGGGTCTAGATATAGGAACTATGGCTACACCTTC. Its translation is CASSLTGSRYRNYGYTF.

The CDR3 protein is CASSRGVTEDSTEAFF. The DNA of the CDR3 is TGTGCCAGCTCACGCGGGGTAACGGAGGATAGCACTGAAGCTTTCTTT. The chain couples TRBV18 to TRBJ1-1, with D uncertain. V was cut by 4 bases and J by 4 bases, with 19 bases left in between. Germline lookup yields CDR1 KGHSH and CDR2 LQKENI. The CDR3 length is 16 residues.

This rearrangement joins TRBV28 to TRBJ1-2; 11 bases fit TRBD1. The trim removed 5 bases at V and 6 bases at J, leaving 8 bases unmatched. CDR3 length: 15 residues. CDR1 and CDR2 from the germline V gene are MDHEN and SYDVKM. CDR3 in amino acids: CASSRPGQGVDGYTF. In DNA form, the CDR3 reads TGTGCCAGCAGTAGGCCGGGACAGGGGGTCGATGGCTACACCTTC.

About this clone: This sample includes further DNA sequences coding for the same CDR3. The rearrangement joins TRBV6-5 to TRBJ2-1; D perhaps matches TRBD2 (5 bases). The CDR3 is 12 residues long. Germline CDR1 is MNHEY and CDR2 is SVGAGI. With 6 bases removed from V and 13 bases from J, the gap between germline ends came to 16 bases. The CDR3 loop is CASRVAGPHQFF. CDR3 DNA: TGTGCCAGCAGGGTGGCGGGCCCTCATCAGTTCTTC.

V and J are TRBV28 and TRBJ1-4, with a tentative D call TRBD1 (6 bases). V was clipped by 7 bases and J by 8 bases, with 14 bases between them. This CDR3 has 13 residues. From germline, CDR1 is MDHEN and CDR2 SYDVKM. The CDR3 loop reads CASTGQQREKLFF. The CDR3 bases are TGTGCCAGCACCGGACAGCAGAGGGAAAAACTGTTTTTT.

This chain uses TRBV11-2 with TRBJ1-1, with unresolved D. The germline V gene has CDR1 SGHAT and CDR2 FQNNGV. This CDR3 region has 11 residues. V was pared by 11 bases and J by 1 base, with 8 bases between. CDR3 in DNA: TGTGCCGGCGGTACGAACACTGAAGCTTTCTTT. The encoded protein is CAGGTNTEAFF.